The rows below give T cell receptor beta chains drawn from one sample of a study of molecular identifiers for immune sequencing clone quantification. TCRdb re-called the PCR reads through MiXCR, storing one row per CDR3 protein. Of roughly 100,000 distinct CDR3 sequences in the sample, 35% were seen once. Sequenced sample: naive CD8+ T cells from blood, with Jurkat cell RNA spiked in. The receptors here all came from a human donor in good health. Some libraries in this study had Jurkat cell RNA spiked in. The CDR3 runs from the conserved cysteine through the conserved F or W. Fields, in order: V gene, J gene, D gene, clone size, CDR3 DNA, CDR3 protein. A D gene is named only where the DNA matches it firmly. Size values are once, few and many counts, or a class for expanded clones, and some rows have none.

TRBV28	TRBJ1-5	NA	NA	TGTGCCAGCAGTTTTAGGACACTTAATCAGCCCCAGCATTTT	CASSFRTLNQPQHF
TRBV5-1	TRBJ1-1	TRBD1	NA	TGCGCCAGCAGCTTCGACAGGGGGCGCGGGACTGAAGCTTTCTTT	CASSFDRGRGTEAFF
TRBV4-3	TRBJ1-3	NA	few	TGCGCCAGCAGCCAAGATCGCAGCAGGGCGGTTTCTGGAAACACCATATATTTT	CASSQDRSRAVSGNTIYF
TRBV9	TRBJ1-1	NA	NA	TGTGCCAGCAGCGTCGAGGGGTACACTGAAGCTTTCTTT	CASSVEGYTEAFF
TRBV6-6	TRBJ2-7	NA	NA	TGTGCCAGCAGTTATGCGGGATTCTCCTACGAGCAGTACTTC	CASSYAGFSYEQYF
TRBV9	TRBJ2-5	NA	NA	TGTGCCAGCAGCCCTCGGACTGACCAAGAGACCCAGTACTTC	CASSPRTDQETQYF
TRBV29-1	TRBJ1-2	NA	few	TGCAGCGTTGACGTGGACAGTGATGGATCGTTTGGCTACACCTTC	CSVDVDSDGSFGYTF
TRBV20-1	TRBJ2-3	NA	many	TGCAGTGCCCTTTCTAGCACAGATACGCAGTATTTT	CSALSSTDTQYF
TRBV20-1	TRBJ2-7	NA	NA	TGCAGTGCTATCGTTTCCTACGAGCAGTACTTC	CSAIVSYEQYF
TRBV5-6	TRBJ2-5	TRBD1	NA	TGTGCCAGCAGCTTAGGGACAGGGGATGAGACCCAGTACTTC	CASSLGTGDETQYF
TRBV28	TRBJ1-5	NA	NA	TGTGCCAGCAGGTGGGTTCGGGGTAGCAATCAGCCCCAGCATTTT	CASRWVRGSNQPQHF
TRBV28	TRBJ1-3	TRBD1	many	TGTGCCAGCCCGGCCGGGACAGGGTACGGAAACACCATATATTTT	CASPAGTGYGNTIYF
TRBV7-9	TRBJ1-4	TRBD1	NA	TGTGCCAGCAGCCCGGGACAGTCTAATGAAAAACTGTTTTTT	CASSPGQSNEKLFF
TRBV20-1	TRBJ2-7	NA	few	TGCAGTGCTAGAGGGGGAACCACCTACGAGCAGTACTTC	CSARGGTTYEQYF
TRBV5-6	TRBJ2-5	NA	few	TGTGCCAGCAACGGAGGGGGCTTAGAGACCCAGTACTTC	CASNGGGLETQYF
TRBV28	TRBJ2-7	NA	NA	TGTGCCAGCAGTAAACCGGGACGGAACTCCTACGAGCAGTACTTC	CASSKPGRNSYEQYF
TRBV6-5	TRBJ2-2	NA	many	TGTGCCAGCAGTTACTCGACCGGGGAGCTGTTTTTT	CASSYSTGELFF
TRBV9	TRBJ1-1	TRBD1	few	TGTGCCAGCAGCTCAAACCTGGACAGGGGCGACACTGAAGCTTTCTTT	CASSSNLDRGDTEAFF
TRBV29-1	TRBJ1-2	NA	NA	TGCAGCGTCGTAACTTCGGGGGGCGTCGGCTATGGCTACACCTTC	CSVVTSGGVGYGYTF
TRBV20-1	TRBJ2-5	NA	NA	TGCAGTGCCCGACCAGACTGGGAAGAGCCCCAGTACTTC	CSARPDWEEPQYF
TRBV20-1	TRBJ2-4	NA	many	TGCAGTGCTCCCCGACTGGAACTAGCCAAAAACATTCAGTACTTC	CSAPRLELAKNIQYF
TRBV29-1	TRBJ2-3	NA	NA	TGCAGCGTCCCCGACCCCTCGTTAGTATATACGCAGTATTTT	CSVPDPSLVYTQYF
TRBV19	TRBJ1-1	NA	few	TGTGCCAGTAGTATAGATCTAGGTCCGGGGACTGAAGCTTTCTTT	CASSIDLGPGTEAFF
TRBV11-2	TRBJ2-7	NA	NA	TGTGCCAGCAGCCAAACGGCCTACGAGCAGTACTTC	CASSQTAYEQYF
TRBV7-6	TRBJ2-7	TRBD2	many	TGTGCCAGCAGCCGTGGCGGGACTAGCGTATACGAGCAGTACTTC	CASSRGGTSVYEQYF
TRBV7-8	TRBJ2-7	NA	few	TGTGCCAGCAGCTTAAACCCACCTAGCTACGAGCAGTACTTC	CASSLNPPSYEQYF
TRBV28	TRBJ2-1	NA	many	TGTGCCAGCCCGAGGAGCAGCTACAATGAGCAGTTCTTC	CASPRSSYNEQFF
TRBV28	TRBJ2-3	NA	NA	TGTGCCAGCAGTTTATTGTACGAGGGATCTAGCACAGATACGCAGTATTTT	CASSLLYEGSSTDTQYF
TRBV20-1	TRBJ1-1	NA	NA	TGCAGTGCTAGAGAACGACAGCTAAACACTGAAGCTTTCTTT	CSARERQLNTEAFF
TRBV7-2	TRBJ1-1	NA	NA	TGTGCCAGCAGCTTATACAGCCCGAACACTGAAGCTTTCTTT	CASSLYSPNTEAFF
TRBV20-1	TRBJ1-1	NA	few	TGCAGTGCTAGAGGGCCCCGGGACACTGAAGCTTTCTTT	CSARGPRDTEAFF
TRBV24-1	TRBJ2-1	TRBD1	NA	TGTGCCACCAGTGAATTTGGGACAGGCGATTACAATGAGCAGTTATTC	CATSEFGTGDYNEQLF
TRBV7-9	TRBJ2-3	NA	many	TGTGCCAGCAGCTACCTCAGGACTGGTCCTAGCACAGATACGCAGTATTTT	CASSYLRTGPSTDTQYF
TRBV5-8	TRBJ2-5	TRBD2	NA	TGTGCCAGCAGCGGCCTTCTAGCGGCCCCCAGGGTAGAGACCCAGTACTTC	CASSGLLAAPRVETQYF
TRBV9	TRBJ2-3	TRBD2	NA	TGTGCCAGCAGCGAGGGGACTAGCGGGAGGCCGGGGGATACGCAGTATTTT	CASSEGTSGRPGDTQYF
TRBV7-8	TRBJ2-7	TRBD2	many	TGTGCCAGCAGCTTAGTCTGGGGGGGCTACGAGCAGTACTTC	CASSLVWGGYEQYF
TRBV20-1	TRBJ1-2	NA	few	TGCAGTGCTAGAGATCCTAGGGGTACAGCTAACTATGGCTACACCTTC	CSARDPRGTANYGYTF
TRBV2	TRBJ1-5	NA	NA	TGTGCCTGCAGTGAGGTTGGCAGACGGGTAAATCAGCCCCAGCATTTT	CACSEVGRRVNQPQHF
TRBV11-2	TRBJ1-1	NA	many	TGTGCCAGCAGCTTCACAGGCTCTGAGGGGTACCAATATAAAGCTTTCTTT	CASSFTGSEGYQYKAFF
TRBV11-2	TRBJ2-7	TRBD1	many	TGTGCCAGCAGCTCGTCCCGGGACAGCTATCCCTACGAGCAGTACTTC	CASSSSRDSYPYEQYF
TRBV7-2	TRBJ2-1	NA	NA	TGTGCCAGCAGCTACCCTGAAGAGCAGTTCTTC	CASSYPEEQFF
TRBV7-9	TRBJ1-5	NA	many	TGTGCCAGCAGCTCGACCGAGAACCGCAGGCCATTCAATCAGCCCCAGCATTTT	CASSSTENRRPFNQPQHF
TRBV19	TRBJ2-5	TRBD1	NA	TGTGCCAGGGGACAGGGGGAGCGTGAGACCCAGTACTTC	CARGQGERETQYF
TRBV6-2/TRBV6-3	TRBJ2-1	TRBD2	NA	TGTGCCCGCAGCTCCGGGACTAGCGGGGTCGACAATGAGCAGTTCTTC	CARSSGTSGVDNEQFF
TRBV27	TRBJ2-2	NA	few	TGTGCCACTCCCGCCACCGGGGAGCTGTTTTTT	CATPATGELFF